A single sample gave rise to the 17 T cell receptor beta chains below, sequenced in a study of regulatory T cells in long-lasting Graves disease. Time point denoted: persistent/refractory GD, antithyroid drugs over 5 years with positive TRAb. With RNA extracted from PBMCs as input, the TCR library was made. Library construction for TCR beta used iRepertoire HTBI primers and Arm-PCR of CDR3 regions. TCRdb ran MiXCR on the multiplex PCR reads and lists one entry per CDR3 protein. Seen here are some 330,000 distinct CDR3 sequences, roughly 25% observed once, and the top ten hold about 27%. The sequences come from peripheral blood mononuclear cells (PBMCs), collected when the disease was refractory, from a patient treated with antithyroid drugs. These receptors were collected from a woman in her 40s with Graves disease.

This clonotype came up a few times. A single base separates this from a much larger clone, so it may be a read error. The chain carries TRBV12-3 or TRBV12-4 and TRBJ2-7; 9 nucleotides match TRBD1. After removal of 6 bases from V and 6 bases from J, the junction contained 9 bases not matched to a gene. The CDR3 is made up of 14 amino acids. CDR3 amino acids: CASSLQDRGLEQYF. Written as DNA, the CDR3 is TGTGCCAGCAGCCTCCAGGACAGGGGACTCGAGCAGTACTTC.

V and J are TRBV10-3 and TRBJ2-1; TRBD1 might be the D (6 bases). CDR1 is ENHRY and CDR2 is SYGVKD in the germline V gene. This CDR3 is 11 amino acids long. Trimming removed 7 bases from V and 9 bases from J, with 10 bases in between. CDR3 in amino acids: CAIKGGREQFF. The CDR3 DNA sequence: TGTGCCATCAAAGGGGGACGTGAGCAGTTCTTC.

The V gene is TRBV20-1, the J gene TRBJ2-3, with TRBD2 identical over 9 bases. The ends lost 1 base at V and 2 bases at J; junction bases unmatched: 10. The germline V gene encodes CDR1 DFQATT and CDR2 SNEGSKA (reference sequence). The CDR3 sequence is 17 residues long. CDR3 protein: CSARAPVGGRVTDTQYF. The DNA for the CDR3 is TGCAGTGCTAGAGCCCCAGTGGGCGGGAGGGTCACAGATACGCAGTATTTT.

This clonotype was observed a handful of times. The chain uses TRBV28 and TRBJ2-3; tentative D call: TRBD2 (6 bases). V was shortened by 5 bases and J by 2 bases, with 14 bases between the two germline ends. CDR1 is MDHEN, CDR2 SYDVKM, per germline. The CDR3 is 15 amino acids. The DNA for the CDR3 is TGTGCCAGCAGTCGGGGGAAACAAGTCACAGATACGCAGTATTTT. Its translation: CASSRGKQVTDTQYF.

This clonotype turned up a few times. The chain carries TRBV6-2 or TRBV6-3 and TRBJ2-5; D perhaps matches TRBD1 (6 bases). Trimming took 3 bases from V and 4 from J, leaving 15 bases between them. The length of the CDR3 is 15 residues. CDR1 is MNHEY and CDR2 is SVGEGT in the germline V gene. The CDR3 nucleotides are TGTGCCAGCAGTTATATGGGGGCCGATGGAGAGACCCAGTACTTC. It specifies CASSYMGADGETQYF.

This clonotype came up many times. The rearrangement links TRBV28 to TRBJ2-2; D is uncertain. The CDR3 contains 16 residues. Germline V lookup: CDR1 MDHEN, CDR2 SYDVKM. V lost 6 bases to trimming and J lost 5 bases, with 19 bases between them. CDR3: CASRESPRFWTGELFF. The DNA for the CDR3 is TGTGCCAGCAGAGAGTCCCCGAGATTTTGGACCGGGGAGCTGTTTTTT.

This clonotype was seen repeatedly, ten times or more. The chain is built from TRBV20-1 and TRBJ2-4, with 11 bases fitting TRBD1. The length of the CDR3 is 13 residues. Germline-derived CDR1 and CDR2 are DFQATT and SNEGSKA (reference sequence). V shed 8 bases, J shed 7 bases, and the junction held 7 bases outside the gene matches. The CDR3 loop reads CSRGDRGSNIQYF. In DNA form, the CDR3 reads TGCAGTCGGGGGGACAGGGGGTCTAACATTCAGTACTTC.

This clonotype was seen many times. The chain combines TRBV28 with TRBJ1-6, with a possible D match to TRBD1 (6 bases). V shed 6 bases and J shed 7 bases, with 16 bases lying between them. This CDR3 is 15 amino acids long. Per the germline V gene, CDR1 is MDHEN and CDR2 is SYDVKM. CDR3 in amino acids: CASSRRFGQNSPLHF. CDR3 nucleotide sequence: TGTGCCAGCAGCCGTAGATTCGGACAGAATTCACCCCTCCACTTT.

The chain couples TRBV7-9 to TRBJ2-2, with D maybe TRBD1 (6 bases). CDR3 length equals 13 residues. CDR1 SEHNR and CDR2 FQNEAQ come from the germline V gene (reference sequence). Trimming stripped 7 bases from V and 6 bases from J, with 12 bases between. As DNA, the CDR3 is TGTGCCAGCATCAAAACAGGGCCCGGGGAGCTGTTTTTT. It yields the protein CASIKTGPGELFF.

This clonotype was seen only a few times. The chain is built from TRBV6-1 and TRBJ2-2; a possible D gene is TRBD1 (6 bases). The CDR3 extends over 16 amino acids. In germline, CDR1 is MNHNS, CDR2 SASEGT. Deletions cut 7 bases from V and 1 base from J, with 16 bases between. The CDR3 DNA reads TGTGCCAGCACCTCCTGGGGACAATTGAACACCGGGGAGCTGTTTTTT. Its protein product is CASTSWGQLNTGELFF.

The V gene is TRBV7-2, the J gene TRBJ2-7, with 10 bases identical to TRBD1. This CDR3 contains 16 residues. V trimming: 6 bases; J trimming: 9 bases; junction bases outside the gene matches: 17. Germline values: CDR1 SGHTA, CDR2 FQGNSA. The CDR3 spells CASRTGGGWGPQGQYF. The DNA for the CDR3 is TGTGCCAGCAGGACAGGGGGCGGGTGGGGTCCCCAGGGGCAGTACTTC.

This clonotype has ten or more counts. J is TRBJ2-7 and V is TRBV28; the match to TRBD2 covers 9 bases. CDR3 length: 16 residues. V lost 4 bases to trimming and J lost 2 bases; unmatched junction nucleotides: 9. Germline CDR1 and CDR2: MDHEN and SYDVKM. CDR3 bases: TGTGCCAGCAGTTGGGGGAGTAGCGGGGGAGCCTACGAGCAGTACTTC. This codes for CASSWGSSGGAYEQYF.

This clonotype was counted at least ten times. The gene calls are TRBV28 and TRBJ1-5; D ambiguous. Deletions cut 5 bases from V and 0 bases from J, with 11 bases between. This CDR3 spans 15 amino acids. Germline lookup yields CDR1 MDHEN and CDR2 SYDVKM. The CDR3 sequence is CASSVRYVSNQPQHF. The CDR3 DNA is TGTGCCAGCAGTGTCCGGTACGTTAGCAATCAGCCCCAGCATTTT.

CDR3 in DNA: TGTGCCAGTAGTCGGATGGACAGGGAGATCGGGGAGCAGTACTTC. Translated, it gives CASSRMDREIGEQYF. This chain connects TRBV19 to TRBJ2-7, with TRBD1 matching 8 bases. There are 15 residues in the CDR3. The V gene's germline CDR1 is LNHDA and CDR2 SQIVND (reference sequence). The V segment lost 5 bases and the J segment 7 bases; nucleotides outside the gene matches: 13.

The CDR3 protein is CASSLAQGNSLTDTQYF. CDR3 nucleotide sequence: TGCGCCAGCAGCTTGGCACAGGGGAATTCCCTCACAGATACGCAGTATTTT. The chain is built from TRBV5-1 and TRBJ2-3; 7 nucleotides align to TRBD1. Germline V gene sequence: CDR1 SGHRS, CDR2 YFSETQ. The CDR3 has 17 amino acids. The J segment lost 2 bases and the V segment lost 0 bases, leaving 9 bases of the junction unmatched.

This clonotype was detected ten times or more. V usage is TRBV6-2 or TRBV6-3 and J usage is TRBJ1-4, with 9 bases that match TRBD1. With 3 bases clipped from V and 7 bases from J, the junction kept 6 bases outside the gene matches. The CDR3 has 15 amino acids. Germline V gene data show CDR1 as MNHEY and CDR2 as SVGEGT. The CDR3 DNA reads as TGTGCCAGCAGTTATCGGACAGGGGAAGCTGAAAAACTGTTTTTT. Amino acid sequence: CASSYRTGEAEKLFF.

In its sample, this clonotype was seen many times. The V gene is TRBV28, the J gene TRBJ2-7, with 7 positions matching TRBD2. V lost 3 bases, J lost 3 bases, and 5 bases stayed unmatched. Germline V gene sequence: CDR1 MDHEN, CDR2 SYDVKM. The CDR3 totals 14 residues. CDR3 sequence: CASSFRLAVYEQYF. The CDR3 DNA reads as TGTGCCAGCAGTTTTCGGCTAGCGGTCTACGAGCAGTACTTC. Combining the CDR3 with reference TRBV28 and TRBJ2-7 gives the whole variable domain DVKVTQSSRYLVKRTGEKVFLECVQDMDHENMFWYRQDPGLGLRLIYFSYDVKMKEKGDIPEGYSVSREKKERFSLILESASTNQTSMYLCASSFRLAVYEQYFGPGTRLTVT.